These 16 T cell receptor beta chains originate from one sample sequenced in a study of cytomegalovirus exposure and HLA in healthy donors. The study ran its PCR with 60 Vbeta and 13 Jbeta primers. TCRdb keeps only in-frame clones here, not all; method: immunoSEQ multiplex PCR. The repertoire holds around 190,000 clones, with 80% as singletons. The sample was PBMCs. The source of these receptors is a man aged 40-49 years in good health and CMV-seronegative.

V and J are TRBV27 and TRBJ2-2; D is unclear. The CDR3 runs 12 residues. Germline CDR1 MNHEY, CDR2 SMNVEV (reference sequence). The germline V and J ends were trimmed by 4 bases and 6 bases, with 6 bases remaining between them. This CDR3 reads CASSYLAGELFF. CDR3 bases: TGTGCCAGCAGTTACTTGGCCGGGGAGCTGTTTTTT.

This sequence joins TRBV29-1 and TRBJ1-1; D ambiguous. The CDR3 consists of 12 residues. Germline CDR1 reads SQVTM; CDR2 reads ANQGSEA. Trimming removed 4 bases from V and 0 bases from J, with 6 bases in between. This chain's CDR3 is CSVVQMNTEAFF. The CDR3 DNA sequence: TGCAGCGTTGTACAGATGAACACTGAAGCTTTCTTT.

The count of this clone is one. Other DNA variants within this sample encode the same CDR3. The CDR3 spells CASSGQGSSPLHF. The CDR3 DNA follows: TGTGCCAGTAGTGGGCAGGGGAGCTCACCCCTCCACTTT. The J gene is TRBJ1-6, the V gene TRBV19, with D maybe TRBD1 (6 bases). The CDR3 runs to 13 residues. Per the germline V gene, CDR1 is LNHDA and CDR2 is SQIVND (reference sequence). Trimming stripped 5 bases from V and 10 bases from J, with 12 bases between.

The chain carries TRBV7-3 and TRBJ2-3; tentative D call: TRBD2 (6 bases). The CDR3 length is 15 residues. Trimming took 5 bases from V and 6 from J, leaving 18 bases between them. The V gene's germline CDR1 is SGHTA and CDR2 FQGTGA. CDR3 nucleotide sequence: TGTGCCAGCAGCCCCACCTTAGCGGATTCCGATACGCAGTATTTT. Translating it yields CASSPTLADSDTQYF. Variable domain in full (rest from reference TRBV7-3 and TRBJ2-3): GAGVSQTPSNKVTEKGKYVELRCDPISGHTALYWYRQSLGQGPEFLIYFQGTGAADDSGLPNDRFFAVRPEGSVSTLKIQRTERGDSAVYLCASSPTLADSDTQYFGPGTRLTVL.

The chain joins TRBV29-1 to TRBJ1-2, with TRBD1 as a possible D gene (5 bases). The ends were cut back, 4 bases at V and 6 bases at J, with 15 bases in the middle. CDR3 length: 13 amino acids. Per the germline V gene, CDR1 is SQVTM and CDR2 is ANQGSEA. CDR3 coding DNA: TGCAGCGTTGTGCAGGCAGGGATTCATGGCTACACCTTC. This gives the protein CSVVQAGIHGYTF. Looking up the rest from reference TRBV29-1 and TRBJ1-2 gives the full variable domain: SAVISQKPSRDICQRGTSLTIQCQVDSQVTMMFWYRQQPGQSLTLIATANQGSEATYESGFVIDKFPISRPNLTFSTLTVSNMSPEDSSIYLCSVVQAGIHGYTFGSGTRLTVV.

The chain links TRBV18 to TRBJ1-1; no reliable D call. The V gene lost 6 bases and the J gene lost 1 base, with 9 bases spanning the gap. CDR3 length equals 13 residues. Germline V gives CDR1 KGHSH, CDR2 LQKENI. CDR3 nucleotide sequence: TGTGCCAGCTCTCGAGGAGGGAACACTGAAGCTTTCTTT. This encodes CASSRGGNTEAFF.

This sequence joins TRBV5-6 and TRBJ1-2, with D perhaps matching TRBD1 (5 bases). Trimming left V 0 bases short and J 2 bases short, with 8 bases between. The CDR3 consists of 14 residues. Germline V gene sequence: CDR1 SGHDT, CDR2 YYEEEE. CDR3 DNA sequence: TGTGCCAGCAGCTTGGGGGCAGGGAACTATGGCTACACCTTC. Its translation: CASSLGAGNYGYTF.

On this clone: A junction end diverges from the germline sequence, so it may reflect a read error. The chain is built from TRBV9 and TRBJ1-5, with a weak D call TRBD1 (5 bases). Germline V CDR1 and CDR2: SGDLS, YYNGEE. This CDR3 contains 13 residues. CDR3 amino acids: CVSSVGGYQPQHF. In nucleotides, the CDR3 is TGTGTCAGCAGCGTTGGGGGGTATCAGCCCCAGCATTTT.

The rearrangement uses TRBV27 and TRBJ2-7; D ambiguous. In germline, CDR1 is MNHEY, CDR2 SMNVEV (reference sequence). This CDR3 has 13 residues. Deletions cut 4 bases from V and 6 bases from J, with 13 bases between. The CDR3 region has the DNA TGTGCCAGCAGTTCCAACAGACACCTCGAGCAGTACTTC. Protein sequence: CASSSNRHLEQYF.

The CDR3 DNA is TGTGCCTGGAGTGGACTAGCGGGGGCATTAGCCAAAAACATTCAGTACTTC. It translates to CAWSGLAGALAKNIQYF. This chain uses TRBV30 with TRBJ2-4, with TRBD2 matching over 12 bases. The germline V gene encodes CDR1 GTSNPN and CDR2 SVGIG (reference sequence). The CDR3 has 17 amino acids. The junction had 4 bases not matched to a gene; V was cut back by 1 base and J by 0 bases.

The V gene is TRBV7-2, the J gene TRBJ2-2, with D perhaps matching TRBD1 (5 bases). Trimming pared 5 bases from V and 11 bases from J, leaving 9 bases between. Looked up from germline, CDR1 is SGHTA and CDR2 is FQGNSA. The CDR3 is 11 amino acids. DNA of the CDR3: TGTGCCAGCAGCCCCGACAGCGAGCTGTTTTTT. Amino acid sequence: CASSPDSELFF. The variable domain in full, with the rest retrieved from reference TRBV7-2 and TRBJ2-2, is GAGVSQSPSNKVTEKGKDVELRCDPISGHTALYWYRQSLGQGLEFLIYFQGNSAPDKSGLPSDRFSAERTGGSVSTLTIQRTQQEDSAVYLCASSPDSELFFGEGSRLTVL.

The gene calls are TRBV11-2 and TRBJ2-7; D may be TRBD2 (5 bases). V shed 5 bases and J shed 1 base, with 9 bases lying between them. Per germline, CDR1 SGHAT and CDR2 FQNNGV. The length of the CDR3 is 13 residues. CDR3 protein: CASSIGVSYEQYF. As DNA, the CDR3 is TGTGCCAGCAGCATCGGGGTATCCTACGAGCAGTACTTC.

V usage is TRBV12-5 and J usage is TRBJ2-7; 13 nucleotides match TRBD2. The CDR3 totals 18 residues. Trimming took 4 bases from V and 4 from J; bases not matched to a gene: 13. Germline-derived CDR1 and CDR2 are LGHNT and FRNRAP. The CDR3 is CASGSRTSGSSAAYEQYF. CDR3 coding DNA: TGTGCTAGTGGTTCCCGGACTAGCGGGAGCTCCGCAGCGTACGAGCAGTACTTC.

V gene TRBV7-2 combines with J gene TRBJ2-7, with 11 bases identical to TRBD2. The junction had 19 bases not matched to a gene; V was cut back by 5 bases and J by 7 bases. The length of the CDR3 is 18 residues. Per the germline V gene, CDR1 is SGHTA and CDR2 is FQGNSA. The DNA for the CDR3 is TGTGCCAGCAGCCCACTGGTGGCTAGCGGGAGGCCTCGAGGAGAGCAGTACTTC. Its protein is CASSPLVASGRPRGEQYF.

This rearrangement joins TRBV29-1 to TRBJ2-5; 11 bases line up with TRBD1. The CDR3 has 17 residues. Germline assignment: CDR1 SQVTM and CDR2 ANQGSEA. Trimming at V came to 6 bases and at J to 2 bases, leaving 14 bases not matched to a gene. CDR3 sequence reads: CSVVDRPGQGGQETQYF. The DNA of the CDR3 is TGCAGCGTCGTGGATAGACCGGGACAGGGGGGGCAAGAGACCCAGTACTTC.

This clone was detected only a few times. V and J are TRBV5-4 and TRBJ1-1, with 7 bases identical to TRBD1. This CDR3 region has 15 residues. V trimming: 4 bases; J trimming: 0 bases; junction bases outside the gene matches: 6. From germline, CDR1 is SGHNT and CDR2 YYREEE (reference sequence). CDR3 amino acids: CASSRNRGVNTEAFF. CDR3 in DNA: TGTGCCAGCAGCAGAAACAGGGGAGTGAACACTGAAGCTTTCTTT. The full variable domain, with the rest looked up from reference TRBV5-4 and TRBJ1-1, is ETGVTQSPTHLIKTRGQQVTLRCSSQSGHNTVSWYQQALGQGPQFIFQYYREEENGRGNFPPRFSGLQFPNYSSELNVNALELDDSALYLCASSRNRGVNTEAFFGQGTRLTVV.